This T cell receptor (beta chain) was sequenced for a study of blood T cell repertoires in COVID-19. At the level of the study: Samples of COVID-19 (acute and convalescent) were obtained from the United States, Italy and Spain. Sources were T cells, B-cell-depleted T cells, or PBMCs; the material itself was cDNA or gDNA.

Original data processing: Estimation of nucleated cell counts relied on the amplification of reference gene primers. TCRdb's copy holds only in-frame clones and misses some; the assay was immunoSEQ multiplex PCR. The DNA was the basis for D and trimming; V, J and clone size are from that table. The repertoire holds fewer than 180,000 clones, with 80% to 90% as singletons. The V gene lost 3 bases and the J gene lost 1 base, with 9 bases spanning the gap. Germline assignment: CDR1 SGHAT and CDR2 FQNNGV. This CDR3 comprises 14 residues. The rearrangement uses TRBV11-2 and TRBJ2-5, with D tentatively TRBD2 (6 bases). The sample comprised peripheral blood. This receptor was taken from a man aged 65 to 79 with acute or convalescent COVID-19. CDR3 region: CASSLVAAQETQYF. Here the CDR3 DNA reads TGTGCCAGCAGCTTGGTAGCGGCCCAAGAGACCCAGTACTTC. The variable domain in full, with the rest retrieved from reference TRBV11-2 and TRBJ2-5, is EAGVAQSPRYKIIEKRQSVAFWCNPISGHATLYWYQQILGQGPKLLIQFQNNGVVDDSQLPKDRFSAERLKGVDSTLKIQPAKLEDSAVYLCASSLVAAQETQYFGPGTRLLVL.